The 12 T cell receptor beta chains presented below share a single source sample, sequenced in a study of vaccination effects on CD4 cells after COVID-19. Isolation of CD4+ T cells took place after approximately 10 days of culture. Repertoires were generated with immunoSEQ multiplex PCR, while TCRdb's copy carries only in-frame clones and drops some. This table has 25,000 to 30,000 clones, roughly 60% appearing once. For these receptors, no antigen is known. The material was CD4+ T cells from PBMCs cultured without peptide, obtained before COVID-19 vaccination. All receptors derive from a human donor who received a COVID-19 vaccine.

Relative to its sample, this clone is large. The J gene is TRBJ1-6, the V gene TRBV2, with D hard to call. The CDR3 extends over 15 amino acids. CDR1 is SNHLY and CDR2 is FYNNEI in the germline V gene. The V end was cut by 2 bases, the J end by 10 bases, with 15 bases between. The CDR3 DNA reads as TGTGCCAGCAGTGAACAGAAAGGGAGTGGGTCACCCCTCCACTTT. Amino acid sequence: CASSEQKGSGSPLHF.

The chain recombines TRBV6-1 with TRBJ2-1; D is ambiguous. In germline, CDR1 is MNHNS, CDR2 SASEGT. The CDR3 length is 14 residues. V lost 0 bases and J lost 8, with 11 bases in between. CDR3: CASSEAQAWDEQFF. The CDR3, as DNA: TGTGCCAGCAGTGAAGCGCAAGCCTGGGATGAGCAGTTCTTC.

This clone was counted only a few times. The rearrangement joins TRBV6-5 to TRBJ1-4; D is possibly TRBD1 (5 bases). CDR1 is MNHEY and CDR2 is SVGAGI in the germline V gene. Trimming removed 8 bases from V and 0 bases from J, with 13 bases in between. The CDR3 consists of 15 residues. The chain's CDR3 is CASWGRDATNEKLFF. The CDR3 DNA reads TGTGCCAGCTGGGGCAGGGACGCAACTAATGAAAAACTGTTTTTT.

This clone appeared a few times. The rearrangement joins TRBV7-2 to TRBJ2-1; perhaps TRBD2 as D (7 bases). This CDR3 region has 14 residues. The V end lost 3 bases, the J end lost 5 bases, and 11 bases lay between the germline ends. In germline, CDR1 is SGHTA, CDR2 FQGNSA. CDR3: CASSFGGANNEQFF. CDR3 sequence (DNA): TGTGCCAGCAGCTTTGGGGGGGCTAACAATGAGCAGTTCTTC.

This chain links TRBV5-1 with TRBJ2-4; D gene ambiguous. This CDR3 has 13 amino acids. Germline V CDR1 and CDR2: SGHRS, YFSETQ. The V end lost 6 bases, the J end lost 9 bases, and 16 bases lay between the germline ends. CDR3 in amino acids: CASTEDKLSIQYF. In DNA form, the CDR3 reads TGCGCCAGCACCGAAGACAAGTTGTCCATTCAGTACTTC.

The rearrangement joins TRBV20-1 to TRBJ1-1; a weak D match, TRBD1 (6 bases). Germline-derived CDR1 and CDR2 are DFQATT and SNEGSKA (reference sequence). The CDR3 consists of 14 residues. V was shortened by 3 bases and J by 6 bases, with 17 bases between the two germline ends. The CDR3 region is CSASNVQGSAEAFF. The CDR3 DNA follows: TGCAGTGCTAGTAACGTACAGGGCTCCGCTGAAGCTTTCTTT.

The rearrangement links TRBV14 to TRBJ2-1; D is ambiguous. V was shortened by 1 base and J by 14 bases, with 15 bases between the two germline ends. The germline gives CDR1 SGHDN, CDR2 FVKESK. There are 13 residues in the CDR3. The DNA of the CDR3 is TGTGCCAGCAGCCAAGGGGCGGAACAGCCCAAGTTCTTC. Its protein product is CASSQGAEQPKFF.

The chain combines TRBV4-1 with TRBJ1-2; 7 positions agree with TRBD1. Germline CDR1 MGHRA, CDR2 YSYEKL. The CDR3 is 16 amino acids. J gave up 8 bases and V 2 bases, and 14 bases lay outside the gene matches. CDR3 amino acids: CASSQPRTGRLYGYTF. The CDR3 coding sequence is TGCGCCAGCAGCCAACCCAGGACAGGTCGGCTCTACGGCTACACCTTC.

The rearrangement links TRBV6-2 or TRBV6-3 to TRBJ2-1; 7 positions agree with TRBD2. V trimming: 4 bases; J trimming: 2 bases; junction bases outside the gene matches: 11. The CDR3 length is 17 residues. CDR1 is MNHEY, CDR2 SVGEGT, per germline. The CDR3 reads CASSFRVRGNAYNEQFF. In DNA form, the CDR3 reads TGTGCCAGCAGTTTTAGAGTGCGGGGGAACGCCTACAATGAGCAGTTCTTC.

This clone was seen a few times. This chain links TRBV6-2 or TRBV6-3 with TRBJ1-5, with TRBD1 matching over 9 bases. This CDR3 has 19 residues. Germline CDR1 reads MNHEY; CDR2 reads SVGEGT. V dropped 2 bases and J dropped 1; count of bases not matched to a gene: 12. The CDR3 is CASSYTGTGRGGSNQPQHF. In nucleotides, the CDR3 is TGTGCCAGCAGTTACACTGGGACAGGGAGAGGAGGGAGCAATCAGCCCCAGCATTTT.

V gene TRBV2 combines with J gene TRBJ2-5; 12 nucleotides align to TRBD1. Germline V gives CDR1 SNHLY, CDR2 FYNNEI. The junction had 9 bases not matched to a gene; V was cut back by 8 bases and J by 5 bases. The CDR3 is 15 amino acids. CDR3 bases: TGTGCCAGCTTCCGGGACAGGGGGCTCGGGGAGACCCAGTACTTC. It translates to CASFRDRGLGETQYF.

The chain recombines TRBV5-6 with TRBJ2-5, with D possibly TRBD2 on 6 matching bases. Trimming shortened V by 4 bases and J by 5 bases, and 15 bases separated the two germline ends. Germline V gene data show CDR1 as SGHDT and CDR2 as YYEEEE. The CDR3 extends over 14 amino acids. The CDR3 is CASSRGSGYETQYF. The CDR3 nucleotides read TGTGCCAGCAGCCGGGGGTCGGGGTACGAGACCCAGTACTTC.